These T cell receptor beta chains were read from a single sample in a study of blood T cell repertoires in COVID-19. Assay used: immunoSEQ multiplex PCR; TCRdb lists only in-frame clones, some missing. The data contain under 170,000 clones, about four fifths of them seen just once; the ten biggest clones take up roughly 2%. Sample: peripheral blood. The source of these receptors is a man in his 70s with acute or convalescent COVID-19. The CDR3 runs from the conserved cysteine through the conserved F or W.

cdr3_aa: CSASLSGGAKDTQYF
v_call: TRBV20-1

cdr3_aa: CASSSGGPIPNEQYF
v_call: TRBV7-9

cdr3_aa: CASSPGENQPQHF
v_call: TRBV18

cdr3_aa: CASSGGAYEQYF
v_call: TRBV12-3/TRBV12-4

cdr3_aa: CASSQDRGSKGEQYF
v_call: TRBV18

cdr3_aa: CASSLQVGPQETQYF
v_call: TRBV7-2

cdr3_aa: CAWKGGATNEKLFF
v_call: TRBV30

cdr3_aa: CASSLSGLAGGAYNEQFF
v_call: TRBV19

cdr3_aa: CASSFPGGTGAVGELFF
v_call: TRBV5-4

cdr3_aa: CASSFLLVAGGRDTQYF
v_call: TRBV11-2

cdr3_aa: CASSPTGSSYEQYF
v_call: TRBV9

cdr3_aa: CASSISGQGTGYTF
v_call: TRBV19

cdr3_aa: CASSLAEGRNGYTF
v_call: TRBV5-1

cdr3_aa: CASSIRGGNEKLFF
v_call: TRBV19

cdr3_aa: CAWSTTPSSGGAGIQYF
v_call: TRBV30

cdr3_aa: CASRYTDTEAFF
v_call: TRBV5-1

cdr3_aa: CASSLERGGTYTDTQYF
v_call: TRBV7-9

cdr3_aa: CASSIGTSGTYEQYF
v_call: TRBV28

cdr3_aa: CASSPDSAWTEAFF
v_call: TRBV9

cdr3_aa: CASGLVQVDTEAFF
v_call: TRBV12-5

cdr3_aa: CASSPTGGGGYTF
v_call: TRBV11-2

cdr3_aa: CAWERGGSYNEQFF
v_call: TRBV30

cdr3_aa: CASSVPLAGAPDTQYF
v_call: TRBV9

cdr3_aa: CASRQGTGYGYTF
v_call: TRBV19

cdr3_aa: CASSLDGRAGEVAFF
v_call: TRBV28

cdr3_aa: CASSLWLGDYEQYF
v_call: TRBV11-2

cdr3_aa: CAWSRSGVQGYTF
v_call: TRBV30

cdr3_aa: CASSEDRAGRADTQYF
v_call: TRBV5-1

cdr3_aa: CASSTGTGGENYGYTF
v_call: TRBV21-1

cdr3_aa: CASSGARETQYF
v_call: TRBV5-1

cdr3_aa: CASSENGSGSSYNEQFF
v_call: TRBV10-1

cdr3_aa: CASRGQGAGETQYF
v_call: TRBV5-6

cdr3_aa: CASSRTGAEGNEKLFF
v_call: TRBV5-1

cdr3_aa: CASSWGTSGENEQFF
v_call: TRBV27

cdr3_aa: CAISESMGKGKSLGEQFF
v_call: TRBV10-3

cdr3_aa: CASSLALGQNYGYTF
v_call: TRBV7-6

cdr3_aa: CASSLLQGAAQPQHF
v_call: TRBV5-6

cdr3_aa: CASSRDQGIATNEKLFF
v_call: TRBV7-8

cdr3_aa: CASSVWGEAPYNEQFF
v_call: TRBV6-1

cdr3_aa: CASRRGQGSNEQYF
v_call: TRBV14

cdr3_aa: CASRRAGTGGHGYTF
v_call: TRBV6-5

cdr3_aa: CASSLIGGQPQHF
v_call: TRBV7-3

cdr3_aa: CASSQAGYSTEAFF
v_call: TRBV7-9

cdr3_aa: CASSENRNAYGYTF
v_call: TRBV6-1

cdr3_aa: CASSESISGLAISTDTQYF
v_call: TRBV10-1